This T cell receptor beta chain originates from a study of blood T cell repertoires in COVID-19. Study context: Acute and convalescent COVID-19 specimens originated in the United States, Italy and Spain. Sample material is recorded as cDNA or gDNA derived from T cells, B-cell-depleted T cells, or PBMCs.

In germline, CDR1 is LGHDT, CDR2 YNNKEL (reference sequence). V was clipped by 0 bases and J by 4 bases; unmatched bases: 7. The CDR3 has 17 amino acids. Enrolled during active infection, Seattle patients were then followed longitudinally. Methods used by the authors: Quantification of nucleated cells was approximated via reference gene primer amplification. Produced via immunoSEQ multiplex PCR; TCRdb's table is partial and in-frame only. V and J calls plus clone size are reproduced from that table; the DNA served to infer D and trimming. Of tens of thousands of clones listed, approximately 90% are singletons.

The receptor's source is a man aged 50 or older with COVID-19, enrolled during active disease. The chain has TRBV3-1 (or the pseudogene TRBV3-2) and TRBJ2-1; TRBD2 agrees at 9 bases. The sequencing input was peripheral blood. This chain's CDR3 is CASSQDRLAGRYNEQFF. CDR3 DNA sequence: TGTGCCAGCAGCCAAGATAGGCTAGCGGGAAGGTACAATGAGCAGTTCTTC.